This entry concerns a single T cell receptor (beta chain). The CDR3 loop spans 15 amino acids. Losses at the gene ends were 5 bases for V and 7 bases for J; bases not matched to a gene: 13. Germline V CDR1 and CDR2: SEHNR, FQNEAQ (reference sequence). This specimen comes from a study of blood T cell repertoires in COVID-19. In the original workflow: By means of reference gene primer amplification, nucleated cell counts were estimated. Libraries were prepared by immunoSEQ multiplex PCR; TCRdb keeps only in-frame clonotypes and omits some of them. That table gives V, J and clone size, and the DNA gave D and trimming. The table has about 260,000 clones, about nine tenths seen once; the top ten hold over 9%.

This receptor was taken from a young woman with COVID-19, enrolled during active disease. J is TRBJ1-2 and V is TRBV7-9; 7 nucleotides match TRBD1. The sequenced material came from peripheral blood. DNA of the CDR3: TGTGCCAGCAGCGTACCGAACAGGGGTACCGCTGGCTACACCTTC. This sequence encodes CASSVPNRGTAGYTF.